This T cell receptor beta chain comes out of a study of monozygotic twins with inflammatory bowel disease. Study observations and caveats: Discordant twins showed the same repertoire similarity as concordant twins, possibly from limited power. Nothing supported a single strong signal or clonotype that was associated with IBD.

Someone took a 2.5 ml blood sample from each of the donors. As for this clonotype: Its target is not known.

Germline V gene data show CDR1 as KGHDR and CDR2 as SFDVKD. The CDR3 extends over 13 amino acids. A total RNA quantity of roughly 3.5 ug went into each TCR library. No DNA is given; TCRdb re-called the 5' RACE reads and lists each CDR3 protein once. With some 300,000 distinct CDR3 sequences in the sample, the ten largest clones hold roughly 5.8%. Input material: blood. This sequence was found in a human donor with ulcerative colitis or Crohn's disease, or a healthy co-twin of an affected twin (not recorded which). The chain joins TRBV24-1 to TRBJ2-7; the D call of TRBD1 rests on TCRdb alone, since no DNA is present to check it. The CDR3 here is CATSERTGGEQYF.